These 9 T cell receptor beta chains were sequenced from one sample in a study of T cell repertoires in cytomegalovirus infection. TCRdb passed the reads through MiXCR, listing each CDR3 protein once. This table holds approximately 290,000 distinct CDR3 sequences, 20% to 30% found once. Sequences were obtained from PBMCs. The source is a human donor in good health (CMV status not recorded). Some clones in this sample may be carry-over from other donors' samples.

This CDR3 is CASSPWGSWQYF. The DNA for the CDR3 is TGTGCCAGCAGCCCGTGGGGTAGTTGGCAGTATTTT. V gene TRBV6-2 or TRBV6-3 combines with J gene TRBJ2-3; no clear D. Germline V gene sequence: CDR1 MNHEY, CDR2 SVGEGT. There are 12 residues in the CDR3. Deletions cut 6 bases from V and 11 bases from J, with 15 bases between.

This clonotype has a handful of counts. The chain combines TRBV2 with TRBJ2-1; TRBD2 matches 10 bases. The CDR3 runs 15 residues. Germline CDR1 SNHLY, CDR2 FYNNEI. V lost 2 bases to trimming and J lost 6 bases; unmatched junction nucleotides: 4. CDR3 amino acids: CASSEPSGSRNEQFF. The CDR3 DNA is TGTGCCAGCAGTGAACCTAGCGGGAGCCGCAATGAGCAGTTCTTC.

V usage is TRBV4-2 and J usage is TRBJ2-1; D unclear. The germline V gene encodes CDR1 LGHNA and CDR2 YNFKEQ. The V end was cut by 1 base, the J end by 0 bases, with 7 bases between. This CDR3 contains 15 residues. The DNA for the CDR3 is TGTGCCAGCAGCCAAGCGGGTATCTCCTACAATGAGCAGTTCTTC. Translation: CASSQAGISYNEQFF.

This chain joins TRBV14 and TRBJ1-6; D call uncertain. CDR1 and CDR2 (germline): SGHDN, FVKESK. V gave up 7 bases and J gave up 4 bases, with 11 bases separating them. This CDR3 comprises 14 residues. CDR3 sequence (DNA): TGTGCCAGCAATCAGGAAACTTATAATTCACCCCTCCACTTT. Amino acids: CASNQETYNSPLHF.

This clonotype was detected only a few times. V and J are TRBV20-1 and TRBJ2-7; TRBD2 aligns across 11 bases. The CDR3 contains 15 residues. V shed 3 bases, J shed 6 bases, and the junction held 10 bases outside the gene matches. From germline, CDR1 is DFQATT and CDR2 SNEGSKA (reference sequence). The CDR3 is CSARVVAGGFSEQYF. The CDR3 nucleotides are TGCAGTGCTAGGGTGGTAGCGGGAGGGTTTTCCGAGCAGTACTTC.

This clonotype was detected a few times. CDR3 residues: CASMTSGSYEQYV. CDR3 nucleotide sequence: TGTGCCAGTATGACTAGCGGGAGCTACGAGCAGTACGTC. The rearrangement links TRBV6-2 or TRBV6-3 to TRBJ2-7; TRBD2 matches at 12 bases. V shed 9 bases, J shed 3 bases, and the junction held 3 bases outside the gene matches. This CDR3 comprises 13 residues. Germline CDR1 is MNHEY and CDR2 is SVGEGT.

This CDR3 is CASSEGASSGANVLTF. The CDR3 nucleotides are TGTGCCAGCAGTGAAGGGGCGAGCTCTGGGGCCAACGTCCTGACTTTC. The genes are TRBV2 and TRBJ2-6; D uncertain. In germline, CDR1 is SNHLY, CDR2 FYNNEI. Between the trimmed V and J ends, which lost 1 base and 0 bases, there was a span of 7 bases. CDR3 length equals 16 residues.

This chain joins TRBV10-3 and TRBJ2-7; 10 bases fit TRBD2. With V trimmed by 6 bases and J by 0 bases, 5 bases remained unmatched. Germline V CDR1 and CDR2: ENHRY, SYGVKD. The CDR3 contains 15 residues. CDR3 DNA sequence: TGTGCCATCAGCCCGGGACTAGCGAACTCCTACGAGCAGTACTTC. This codes for CAISPGLANSYEQYF.

The rearrangement uses TRBV6-6 and TRBJ2-5; 7 bases align to TRBD2. The germline gives CDR1 MNHNY, CDR2 SVGAGI (reference sequence). The CDR3 is made up of 14 amino acids. V shed 6 bases and J 4 bases; nucleotides not matched to a gene: 8. The CDR3: CASRRTSRPETQYF. CDR3 bases: TGTGCCAGCAGAAGGACTAGTCGTCCAGAGACCCAGTACTTC.